This TCR beta chain originates from a study of control samples from healthy donors and cancer patients. Here immunoSEQ multiplex PCR was the method, and the copy in TCRdb shows in-frame clones only, minus some. The sample holds about 120,000 clones; roughly nine tenths are singletons and the top ten take approximately 1.1%. Trimming stripped 3 bases from V and 2 bases from J, with 20 bases between. The CDR3 is 17 amino acids. Per germline, CDR1 MNHNS and CDR2 SASEGT. The receptor's source is a woman aged 45-65 years with colorectal cancer. This chain links TRBV6-1 with TRBJ2-7, with D perhaps matching TRBD1 (6 bases). The source material was PBMCs. In nucleotides, the CDR3 is TGTGCCAGCAGTGATAAGGGGGACCCAAGAACACCCTACGAGCAGTACTTC. It is translated as CASSDKGDPRTPYEQYF.